This is a list of T cell receptor beta chains from one sample in a study of blood T cells in healthy people across ages. TCRdb re-called the 5' RACE reads through MiXCR, storing one row per CDR3 protein. Of more than 700,000 distinct CDR3 sequences listed, roughly 53% are singletons. Sequencing used blood. The receptor source for this set is a man at least 80 years old in good health. The CDR3 runs from the conserved cysteine through the conserved F or W. The D gene is left open where the match is weak. The size of a clone is reported for some rows only, either as once, few or many, or as a class for expanded clones.

D gene: -; J gene: TRBJ2-1; clone size: few; V gene: TRBV7-2; CDR3 DNA: TGTGCCAGCAGCGCTGGGCGGTTGAATGAGCAGTTCTTC; CDR3 protein: CASSAGRLNEQFF
D gene: TRBD2; J gene: TRBJ2-5; clone size: -; V gene: TRBV28; CDR3 DNA: TGTGCCAGCAGATCCTCGGGACTAGCGCAAGAGACCCAGTACTTC; CDR3 protein: CASRSSGLAQETQYF
D gene: TRBD1; J gene: TRBJ1-2; clone size: -; V gene: TRBV3-1; CDR3 DNA: TGTGCCAGCAGCTTACCGGGACAGGGAGGCTACACCTTC; CDR3 protein: CASSLPGQGGYTF
D gene: TRBD2; J gene: TRBJ2-1; clone size: few; V gene: TRBV6-1; CDR3 DNA: TGTGCTAGCAGTGAGGGACTAGCGGGAGACAATGAGCAGTTCTTC; CDR3 protein: CASSEGLAGDNEQFF
D gene: -; J gene: TRBJ2-7; clone size: -; V gene: TRBV5-1; CDR3 DNA: TGCGCCAGCAGCTTTCGGGGGCAGGCCTACGAGCAGTACTTC; CDR3 protein: CASSFRGQAYEQYF
D gene: -; J gene: TRBJ2-7; clone size: -; V gene: TRBV9; CDR3 DNA: TGTGCCAGCAGCGTTAGGATCGGGACTCTTTCCTCCTACGAGCAGTACTTC; CDR3 protein: CASSVRIGTLSSYEQYF
D gene: -; J gene: TRBJ2-5; clone size: -; V gene: TRBV20-1; CDR3 DNA: TGCAGTGCTATGCTGACCTCCGGCCAAGAGACCCAGTACTTC; CDR3 protein: CSAMLTSGQETQYF
D gene: -; J gene: TRBJ2-7; clone size: -; V gene: TRBV7-8; CDR3 DNA: TGTGCCAGCAGCTTAGAAGGCCGGACAGCCGCTCAATCCTACGAGCAGTACTTC; CDR3 protein: CASSLEGRTAAQSYEQYF
D gene: -; J gene: TRBJ1-2; clone size: -; V gene: TRBV20-1; CDR3 DNA: TGCAGTGCTCCCGCGGCAGGGCAGACTAACTATGGCTACACCTTC; CDR3 protein: CSAPAAGQTNYGYTF
D gene: -; J gene: TRBJ2-1; clone size: -; V gene: TRBV6-2/TRBV6-3; CDR3 DNA: TGTGCCAGCAGTCCCTCTTGGGGGAGCTCCTACAATGAGCAGTTCTTC; CDR3 protein: CASSPSWGSSYNEQFF
D gene: -; J gene: TRBJ2-4; clone size: -; V gene: TRBV12-3/TRBV12-4; CDR3 DNA: TGTGCCAGCAGTATCCGACAGGGAGGAGAGCAGTACTTC; CDR3 protein: CASSIRQGGEQYF
D gene: -; J gene: TRBJ2-7; clone size: -; V gene: TRBV20-1; CDR3 DNA: TGCAGTGCTGGCCGGAGTAACTACGAGCAGTACTTC; CDR3 protein: CSAGRSNYEQYF
D gene: -; J gene: TRBJ1-2; clone size: -; V gene: TRBV11-2; CDR3 DNA: TGTGCCAGCAGCTTACTGACAGGCCCTGGGGGTGGCTACACCTTC; CDR3 protein: CASSLLTGPGGGYTF
D gene: TRBD2; J gene: TRBJ2-3; clone size: -; V gene: TRBV13; CDR3 DNA: TGTGCCAGCAGCTTACGAACCGGACTAGCGGGATCCCACAGATACGCGTATTTT; CDR3 protein: CASSLRTGLAGSHRYAYF
D gene: TRBD2; J gene: TRBJ2-5; clone size: -; V gene: TRBV20-1; CDR3 DNA: TGCAGTGCTACCATAGCGGGAGAGGGGATTGACCAAGAGACCCAGTACTTC; CDR3 protein: CSATIAGEGIDQETQYF
D gene: -; J gene: TRBJ2-7; clone size: -; V gene: TRBV6-6; CDR3 DNA: TGTGCCAGCAGTCAACAGGGTAACTCCTACGAGCAGTACTTC; CDR3 protein: CASSQQGNSYEQYF
D gene: -; J gene: TRBJ2-7; clone size: -; V gene: TRBV7-2; CDR3 DNA: TGTGCCAGCAGAGCGACCAGCTCCTACGAGCAGTACTTC; CDR3 protein: CASRATSSYEQYF
D gene: -; J gene: TRBJ1-1; clone size: -; V gene: TRBV27; CDR3 DNA: TGTGCCAGCAGTCCGGGGCCCGGGGAAGCTTTCTTT; CDR3 protein: CASSPGPGEAFF
D gene: -; J gene: TRBJ2-4; clone size: -; V gene: TRBV4-1; CDR3 DNA: TGCGCCAGCAGCCAATACGAGCAAAAAAACATTCAGTACTTC; CDR3 protein: CASSQYEQKNIQYF
D gene: -; J gene: TRBJ2-7; clone size: -; V gene: TRBV10-2; CDR3 DNA: TGCGCCAGCAGTCAGCCCCCCAGTCCCTATAGATACGAGCAGTACTTC; CDR3 protein: CASSQPPSPYRYEQYF
D gene: TRBD1; J gene: TRBJ2-7; clone size: -; V gene: TRBV3-1; CDR3 DNA: TGTGCCAGCAGCCAAGGGACAGGGGGTGTGTACGAGCAGTACTTC; CDR3 protein: CASSQGTGGVYEQYF
D gene: -; J gene: TRBJ2-1; clone size: -; V gene: TRBV11-2; CDR3 DNA: TGTGCCAGCAGCTTAGAGTTTGAGGGCTCCTACAATGAGCAGTTCTTC; CDR3 protein: CASSLEFEGSYNEQFF
D gene: TRBD1; J gene: TRBJ2-7; clone size: -; V gene: TRBV28; CDR3 DNA: TGTGCCAGCATCGGCAGGGGGACGGCACCCTACGAGCAGTACTTC; CDR3 protein: CASIGRGTAPYEQYF
D gene: -; J gene: TRBJ1-5; clone size: -; V gene: TRBV28; CDR3 DNA: TGTGCCAGCGGTGGCCCCGACTTGAAGAATCAGCCCCAGCATTTT; CDR3 protein: CASGGPDLKNQPQHF
D gene: -; J gene: TRBJ2-6; clone size: -; V gene: TRBV18; CDR3 DNA: TGTGCCAGCTCCACTACGGGGGCTGCTCGGAGGGGGGCCAACGTCCTGACTTTC; CDR3 protein: CASSTTGAARRGANVLTF
D gene: TRBD2; J gene: TRBJ2-7; clone size: -; V gene: TRBV6-2/TRBV6-3; CDR3 DNA: TGTGCCAGCAGTGCGACTAGCCCCGAGCAGTACTTC; CDR3 protein: CASSATSPEQYF
D gene: -; J gene: TRBJ2-5; clone size: -; V gene: TRBV7-8; CDR3 DNA: TGTGCCAGCAGCTTATCTGAAATCCAAGAGACCCAGTACTTC; CDR3 protein: CASSLSEIQETQYF
D gene: -; J gene: TRBJ1-5; clone size: -; V gene: TRBV27; CDR3 DNA: TGTGCCAGCAGTTTATATCTCAATCAGCCCCAGCATTTT; CDR3 protein: CASSLYLNQPQHF
D gene: -; J gene: TRBJ2-3; clone size: -; V gene: TRBV29-1; CDR3 DNA: TGCAGCGTTGAGCTCGGCGGGCAGGGCACAGATACGCAGTATTTT; CDR3 protein: CSVELGGQGTDTQYF
D gene: -; J gene: TRBJ1-1; clone size: -; V gene: TRBV18; CDR3 DNA: TGTGCCAGCTCACCCTACACCGAAATCACTGAAGCTTTCTTT; CDR3 protein: CASSPYTEITEAFF
D gene: -; J gene: TRBJ2-3; clone size: few; V gene: TRBV29-1; CDR3 DNA: TGCAGCGCTTCCCGACAAGATACGCAGTATTTT; CDR3 protein: CSASRQDTQYF
D gene: -; J gene: TRBJ2-3; clone size: -; V gene: TRBV2; CDR3 DNA: TGTGCCAGCATGGGGGCCGATACGCAGTATTTT; CDR3 protein: CASMGADTQYF
D gene: TRBD1; J gene: TRBJ2-5; clone size: -; V gene: TRBV25-1; CDR3 DNA: TGTGCCAGCAGTGAAAGGGGACAGGGTAAAGAGACCCAGTACTTC; CDR3 protein: CASSERGQGKETQYF
D gene: -; J gene: TRBJ2-1; clone size: -; V gene: TRBV20-1; CDR3 DNA: TGCAGTGGGTCGGGTCCGAGGGGCCCTTACAATGAGCAGTTCTTC; CDR3 protein: CSGSGPRGPYNEQFF
D gene: TRBD2; J gene: TRBJ2-1; clone size: few; V gene: TRBV24-1; CDR3 DNA: TGTGCCACCAGTGATCCACTAGCGGGCGCCCAGTTCTTC; CDR3 protein: CATSDPLAGAQFF
D gene: -; J gene: TRBJ2-3; clone size: once; V gene: TRBV9; CDR3 DNA: TGTGCCAGCAGCGGTGGGGTCCCGGGACCCAGATACGCGTATTTT; CDR3 protein: CASSGGVPGPRYAYF
D gene: -; J gene: TRBJ2-6; clone size: -; V gene: TRBV20-1; CDR3 DNA: TGCAGTGCCCGATGGTGGGGCGCTGGGGCCAACGTCCTGACTTTC; CDR3 protein: CSARWWGAGANVLTF
D gene: -; J gene: TRBJ2-5; clone size: -; V gene: TRBV5-1; CDR3 DNA: TGCGCCAGCAGCTTGGGACAGCCGGAGACCCAGTACTTC; CDR3 protein: CASSLGQPETQYF
D gene: -; J gene: TRBJ2-5; clone size: once; V gene: TRBV18; CDR3 DNA: TGTGCCAGCTCGATATTGTACCAAGAGACCCAGTACTTC; CDR3 protein: CASSILYQETQYF
D gene: TRBD1; J gene: TRBJ1-2; clone size: -; V gene: TRBV27; CDR3 DNA: TGTGCCAGCAGTTCAACAGGGGGCAGTTTTGGCTACACCTTC; CDR3 protein: CASSSTGGSFGYTF
D gene: -; J gene: TRBJ2-1; clone size: once; V gene: TRBV5-1; CDR3 DNA: TGCGCCAGCAGCTTGGACAGGGTCGGGGGGTACAATGAGCAGTTCTTC; CDR3 protein: CASSLDRVGGYNEQFF
D gene: -; J gene: TRBJ2-4; clone size: -; V gene: TRBV5-5; CDR3 DNA: TGTGCCAGCAGCCCCCAGGGGTCCCGAGGGGACATTCAGTACTTC; CDR3 protein: CASSPQGSRGDIQYF
D gene: TRBD2; J gene: TRBJ2-7; clone size: -; V gene: TRBV11-2; CDR3 DNA: TGTGCCAGCAGCTTCCCCGGGACTAGTTCGATCGAGCAGTACTTC; CDR3 protein: CASSFPGTSSIEQYF
D gene: TRBD1; J gene: TRBJ2-3; clone size: -; V gene: TRBV6-5; CDR3 DNA: TGTGCCAGCAGTTACACGGCGAGGACAGGCCGTGGCCGGCACAGATACGCGTATTTT; CDR3 protein: CASSYTARTGRGRHRYAYF
D gene: TRBD2; J gene: TRBJ2-1; clone size: few; V gene: TRBV24-1; CDR3 DNA: TGTGCCACCAGTGACGCCCCTGGGAGGGCGGCACGGCATGAGCAGTTCTTC; CDR3 protein: CATSDAPGRAARHEQFF
D gene: TRBD1; J gene: TRBJ1-6; clone size: few; V gene: TRBV7-2; CDR3 DNA: TGTGCCAGCAGCACGCGGACGGGACAGGCAAATTCACCCCTCCACTTT; CDR3 protein: CASSTRTGQANSPLHF
D gene: -; J gene: TRBJ2-1; clone size: few; V gene: TRBV14; CDR3 DNA: TGTGCCAGCAGCCAATGGTACAATGAGCAGTTCTTC; CDR3 protein: CASSQWYNEQFF
D gene: TRBD1; J gene: TRBJ2-3; clone size: -; V gene: TRBV12-3/TRBV12-4; CDR3 DNA: TGTGCCAGCAGTATGACAGGGATTAGCACAGATACGCAGTATTTT; CDR3 protein: CASSMTGISTDTQYF
D gene: TRBD1; J gene: TRBJ2-1; clone size: -; V gene: TRBV10-3; CDR3 DNA: TGTGCCATCAGAGGGACAGAGAACAATGAGCAGTTCTTC; CDR3 protein: CAIRGTENNEQFF
D gene: TRBD2; J gene: TRBJ2-1; clone size: -; V gene: TRBV2; CDR3 DNA: TGTGCCAGCAGTCCGCGGGGCGGGAGGACCTACAATGAGCAGTTCTTC; CDR3 protein: CASSPRGGRTYNEQFF
D gene: TRBD2; J gene: TRBJ2-3; clone size: -; V gene: TRBV3-1; CDR3 DNA: TGTGCCAGCAGCCAAGATGGACTAGCCGCGTTGCACAGATACGCGTATTTT; CDR3 protein: CASSQDGLAALHRYAYF